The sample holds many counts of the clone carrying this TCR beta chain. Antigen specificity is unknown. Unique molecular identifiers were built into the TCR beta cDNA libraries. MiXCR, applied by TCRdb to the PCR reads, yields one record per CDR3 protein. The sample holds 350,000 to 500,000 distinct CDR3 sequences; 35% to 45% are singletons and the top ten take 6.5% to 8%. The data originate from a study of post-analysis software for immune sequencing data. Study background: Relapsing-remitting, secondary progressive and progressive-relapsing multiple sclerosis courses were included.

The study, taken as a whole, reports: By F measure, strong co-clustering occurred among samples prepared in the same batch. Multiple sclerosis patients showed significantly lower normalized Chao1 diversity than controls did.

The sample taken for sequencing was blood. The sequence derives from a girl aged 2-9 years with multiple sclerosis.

The CDR3 sequence: CASSLAAGGNEQFF. The CDR3 nucleotides read TGCGCCAGCAGCTTGGCCGCAGGGGGGAATGAGCAGTTCTTC. The chain employs TRBV5-1 and TRBJ2-1; D possibly corresponds to TRBD1 (7 bases). The CDR3 has 14 residues. The germline CDR1 and CDR2 sequences are SGHRS and YFSETQ. Trimming left V 0 bases short and J 7 bases short, with 11 bases between.